Reported below is one T cell receptor (beta chain). Its antigen is undetermined. Germline V gives CDR1 SGHTA, CDR2 FQGNSA. The CDR3 is made up of 12 amino acids. Trimming left V 2 bases short and J 6 bases short, with 5 bases between. This sample is part of a study of cytomegalovirus exposure and HLA in healthy donors. Turning to the study itself: Of all 360 or so donors who were genotyped, roughly 83% belonged to the Caucasian-associated ancestry cluster.

The PCR had 60 Vbeta and 13 Jbeta primers. TCRdb's copy holds only in-frame clones and misses some; the assay was immunoSEQ multiplex PCR. The sample holds 80,000 to 95,000 clones; 64% are singletons and the top ten take approximately 2.2%. Findings of the study overall: In a later analysis, DRB1 alleles had the most associated TCRs; HLA-C alleles the fewest.

The V call is TRBV7-2, the J call TRBJ2-4; D unclear. Sequencing was carried out using PBMCs. The sequence was obtained from a human donor in good health. The CDR3: CASSLSGNIQYF. DNA for the CDR3: TGTGCCAGCAGCTTATCAGGAAACATTCAGTACTTC.